Listed below are T cell receptor beta chains from one sample, sequenced in a study of blood T cell repertoires in COVID-19. Some clones are missing from TCRdb's copy, which holds only in-frame ones; the method was immunoSEQ multiplex PCR. The sample has some 97,000 clones, around 88% seen once. What was sequenced was peripheral blood. These receptors originate from a human donor in a cohort sampled during active COVID-19. The CDR3 runs from the conserved cysteine through the conserved F or W. The order of the fields is V gene, clone size, D gene, J gene, CDR3 DNA, CDR3 protein. A D gene is named only where the DNA matches it firmly. Clone size is not always given. Where it is, it says once, few, many or a class for expanded clones.

TRBV9	NA	TRBD2	TRBJ2-5	TGTGCCAGCAGCGTAATAGCGGGAGCCGAGACCCAGTACTTC	CASSVIAGAETQYF
TRBV9	NA	TRBD1	TRBJ2-1	TGTGCCAGCAGCGTTACGGGACAGGGGTACAATGAGCAGTTCTTC	CASSVTGQGYNEQFF
TRBV13	NA	NA	TRBJ1-1	TGTGCCAGCAGCTTATCAGGGCTGACTGAGGCTTTCTTT	CASSLSGLTEAFF
TRBV6-6	NA	NA	TRBJ1-2	TGTGCCAGCACTCCCGGGGTGGTTGGCTACACCTTC	CASTPGVVGYTF
TRBV2	NA	TRBD1	TRBJ1-1	TGTGCCAGCAGTGAAAACAGGGGGAACACTGAAGCTTTCTTT	CASSENRGNTEAFF
TRBV29-1	NA	TRBD1	TRBJ2-5	TGCAGCGGGAAAGGAGGACAGGGAGGAGAGACCCAGTACTTC	CSGKGGQGGETQYF
TRBV16	few	TRBD2	TRBJ2-7	TGTGCCAGCAGCCCCGGGGAGGGTGGCTACGAGCAGTACTTC	CASSPGEGGYEQYF
TRBV2	NA	NA	TRBJ2-7	TGTGCCAGCAAATTCGTCAGGGGCGCGTCGAACGAGCAGTACTTC	CASKFVRGASNEQYF
TRBV2	once	TRBD2	TRBJ2-1	TGTGCCAGCAGTACTAGCGGGAGTTCGAATTCTGAGCAGTTCTTC	CASSTSGSSNSEQFF
TRBV19	NA	TRBD1	TRBJ1-1	TGTGCCAGTAGTAGCGGACAGGGGGCGCGTACTGAAGCTTTCTTT	CASSSGQGARTEAFF
TRBV30	NA	NA	TRBJ1-5	TGTGCCTGGAGTGCGGGGGTTGATCAGCCCCAGCATTTT	CAWSAGVDQPQHF
TRBV4-2	NA	TRBD2	TRBJ2-1	TGTGCCAGCAGCCAGGGGGAGGGCCGAAATGAGCAGTTCTTC	CASSQGEGRNEQFF
TRBV18	NA	TRBD1	TRBJ1-4	TGTGCCAGCTCACCCGAGACAGGGGCCGGTGAAAAACTGTTTTTT	CASSPETGAGEKLFF
TRBV12-5	NA	TRBD2	TRBJ2-1	TGTGCTAGTGGTTTGGTAGAGGGAGCGGGAGTGGCCTACAATGAGCAGTTCTTC	CASGLVEGAGVAYNEQFF
TRBV29-1	NA	TRBD1	TRBJ2-7	TGCAGCGCCCACCCGGGACAGGGTTACGAGCAGTACTTC	CSAHPGQGYEQYF
TRBV4-3	NA	TRBD1	TRBJ2-2	TGCGCCAGCAGCCCCCACAGGGGCCCCACCGGGGAGCTGTTTTTT	CASSPHRGPTGELFF
TRBV24-1	NA	TRBD2	TRBJ2-3	TGTGCCACCAGTCCCCCCGGGGGGTCAGATACGCAGTATTTT	CATSPPGGSDTQYF
TRBV3-1/TRBV3-2	NA	NA	TRBJ2-1	TGTGCCAGCAGCCAAAACCGGGGGGCCAATGAGCAGTTCTTC	CASSQNRGANEQFF
TRBV13	NA	TRBD2	TRBJ2-7	TGTGCCAGCAGCTCACCCGGGACTAGCAAGTACGAGCAGTACTTC	CASSSPGTSKYEQYF
TRBV11-2	NA	TRBD1	TRBJ1-2	TGTGCCAGCAGCCCCGGACGGGGCAGGGGGCACAATGGCTACACCTTC	CASSPGRGRGHNGYTF
TRBV10-3	NA	NA	TRBJ2-1	TGTGCCATCAGTGAGGAGGGTGGAACCTACAATGAGCAGTTCTTC	CAISEEGGTYNEQFF
TRBV15	NA	TRBD2	TRBJ2-1	TGTGCCACCAGCAGAAATCTAGCGGGCGTAACACCTGAGCAGTTCTTC	CATSRNLAGVTPEQFF
TRBV7-9	NA	TRBD1	TRBJ2-1	TGTGCCAGCAGCTCAGGACAGGGGGCGATTAGGGAGCAGTTCTTC	CASSSGQGAIREQFF
TRBV15	NA	NA	TRBJ2-1	TGTGCCACCAGTGTGGGGGACTTAGATCAACGGGAGTTCTTC	CATSVGDLDQREFF
TRBV28	NA	TRBD1	TRBJ1-2	TGTGCCAGCATCTCGCGGGGACAGGGGAACTATGGCTACACCTTC	CASISRGQGNYGYTF
TRBV19	NA	NA	TRBJ1-5	TGTGCCAGTAACCCGGACAGTTATAGCAATCAGCCCCAGCATTTT	CASNPDSYSNQPQHF
TRBV2	NA	TRBD1	TRBJ2-4	TGTGCCAGCAGCGCCGGGACAGGGGGGCGGAACATTCAGTACTTC	CASSAGTGGRNIQYF
TRBV11-2	NA	TRBD1	TRBJ2-2	TGTGCCAGCAGCCCCGGGGACAGGGACACCGGGGAGCTGTTTTTT	CASSPGDRDTGELFF
TRBV6-2/TRBV6-3	NA	TRBD2	TRBJ2-3	TGTGCCAGCAGTTACCCGAGGACTAGCGGGAACACAGATACGCAGTATTTT	CASSYPRTSGNTDTQYF
TRBV5-1	NA	TRBD1	TRBJ1-2	TGCGCCAGCAGCTTGGACCCAGGGGGCGAGTATGGCTACACCTTC	CASSLDPGGEYGYTF
TRBV10-3	NA	NA	TRBJ2-2	TGTGCCATCAGTTGGCGGGAAAGGTCCGGGGAGCTGTTTTTT	CAISWRERSGELFF
TRBV27	NA	NA	TRBJ2-6	TGTGCCAGCGGGGACTTGAGCTCTGGGGCCAACGTCCTGACTTTC	CASGDLSSGANVLTF
TRBV6-1	few	NA	TRBJ1-1	TGTGCCAGCAGTGAAAAGGTAGGGGGGAACACTGAAGCTTTCTTT	CASSEKVGGNTEAFF
TRBV9	NA	NA	TRBJ2-7	TGTGCCAGCAGCGTAGGAGGGAGAAACGAGCAGTACTTC	CASSVGGRNEQYF
TRBV5-4	NA	TRBD2	TRBJ2-7	TGTGCCAGCAGCTCCCAAGCGGGAAGCTCCTACGAGCAGTACTTC	CASSSQAGSSYEQYF
TRBV30	NA	TRBD1	TRBJ2-3	TGTGCCTGGAGTGTACAGGGCAGGGGGCGGGTAGATACGCAGTATTTT	CAWSVQGRGRVDTQYF
TRBV19	NA	TRBD1	TRBJ1-5	TGTGCCAGTAGTAGCTCGGACAGGGCGCGTCAGCCCCAGCATTTT	CASSSSDRARQPQHF
TRBV6-4	NA	NA	TRBJ2-1	TGTGCCAGCAGTGACTCCGACGGGTCCTACAATGAGCAGTTCTTC	CASSDSDGSYNEQFF
TRBV11-1	NA	NA	TRBJ1-1	TGTGCCAGCAGCTTAGCGAAGGGGGTAGACGCTGAAGCTTTCTTT	CASSLAKGVDAEAFF
TRBV2	NA	TRBD1	TRBJ2-5	TGTGCCAGCAACCGACAGGGTCGGGAGACCCAGTACTTC	CASNRQGRETQYF
TRBV5-1	NA	NA	TRBJ1-5	TGCGCCAGCTCCGAGAATAGCAATCAGCCCCAGCATTTT	CASSENSNQPQHF
TRBV18	NA	NA	TRBJ2-1	TGTGCCAGCTCACCTGAGGGAACCGGGAACAATGAGCAGTTCTTC	CASSPEGTGNNEQFF
TRBV6-5	NA	TRBD1	TRBJ1-1	TGTGCCAGCACCGAACAGGGGACGGGCACTGAAGCTTTCTTT	CASTEQGTGTEAFF
TRBV28	few	NA	TRBJ1-6	TGTGCCAGCACCTCTCAGTCATTCGAGGGTTCACCCCTCCACTTT	CASTSQSFEGSPLHF
TRBV7-6	NA	NA	TRBJ1-6	TGTGCCAGCAGCTTAGAGAGGGATGCCTATAATTCACCCCTCCACTTT	CASSLERDAYNSPLHF
TRBV24-1	NA	NA	TRBJ2-1	TGTGCCACCAGTGATTTTTACGGGATGGCCTACAATGAGCAGTTCTTC	CATSDFYGMAYNEQFF
TRBV11-3	NA	TRBD2	TRBJ2-2	TGTGCCAGCAGCATTAGCGGGAGCAGGAGCACCGGGGAGCTGTTTTTT	CASSISGSRSTGELFF
TRBV24-1	NA	TRBD1	TRBJ1-5	TGTGCCACCAGTGATTCACAGGGGATTGCGGGTCAGCCCCAGCATTTT	CATSDSQGIAGQPQHF
TRBV24-1	NA	TRBD1	TRBJ1-2	TGTGCCACCAGTGATCGTTGGGACAGCTATGGCTACACCTTC	CATSDRWDSYGYTF
TRBV5-1	NA	NA	TRBJ1-3	TGCGCCAGCAGCTTGGGACAGCAAAACACCATATATTTT	CASSLGQQNTIYF
TRBV27	once	TRBD1	TRBJ2-1	TGTGCCAGCAGTCTGGGACAGGGGGCTGAGCAGTTCTTC	CASSLGQGAEQFF
TRBV7-9	NA	TRBD2	TRBJ2-7	TGTGCCAGCAGCTCCGGACTAGCGGGAGTCGGGGAGCAGTACTTC	CASSSGLAGVGEQYF
TRBV9	NA	TRBD1	TRBJ2-7	TGTGCCAGCAGTGTGGCCTTCAGGACAGGGCCTTACGAGCAGTACTTC	CASSVAFRTGPYEQYF
TRBV6-5	NA	TRBD1	TRBJ2-1	TGTGCCAGCAGAAACCGGGACAGCTCCTACAATGAGCAGTTCTTC	CASRNRDSSYNEQFF